This T cell receptor (beta chain) was identified during a study of CD8 T cells in Susac syndrome. The sample holds a few counts of this clonotype. Germline V gives CDR1 DFQATT, CDR2 SNEGSKA (reference sequence). This CDR3 has 15 residues. V lost 0 bases and J lost 6, with 15 bases in between. It was with random hexamers that 0.5 to 1 ug RNA was reverse transcribed. TCRdb used MiXCR to reprocess the immunoSEQ multiplex PCR reads, holding one entry per CDR3 protein. The sample has 400,000 or so distinct CDR3 sequences; 85% to 90% are singletons. The material sequenced was CD8+ T cells from PBMCs. The gene calls are TRBV20-1 and TRBJ2-1; maybe TRBD1 (5 bases). This sequence was found in a human donor with multiple sclerosis. CDR3 region: CSARDQSQGVNEQFF. CDR3 sequence (DNA): TGCAGTGCTAGAGATCAGAGCCAGGGCGTCAATGAGCAGTTCTTC.